This is a list of T cell receptor beta chains from one sample in a study of tumor and adjacent non-tumor tissue in lung cancer. TCRdb independently ran MiXCR on the multiplex PCR reads; one entry per CDR3 protein. This table has approximately 120,000 distinct CDR3 sequences, roughly 75% appearing once. Sequenced input: lung tumor tissue. The receptors were sampled from a woman in her sixties or seventies with non-small cell lung cancer. CDR3s include the opening cysteine and the closing phenylalanine or tryptophan. A D gene is named only where the DNA matches it firmly. Some rows have no size entry. The others give once, few or many, or a class for an expanded clone.

j_gene: TRBJ1-2; abundance: -; d_gene: -; v_gene: TRBV11-2; CDR3aa: CAGSLEAGGRYAYTF; CDR3nt: TGTGCCGGCAGCTTAGAGGCCGGAGGGCGGTATGCCTACACCTTC
j_gene: TRBJ1-2; abundance: -; d_gene: -; v_gene: TRBV4-1; CDR3aa: CASSSGTGNYSHTF; CDR3nt: TGCGCCAGCAGCTCAGGGACGGGTAACTATAGCCACACCTTC
j_gene: TRBJ2-3; abundance: -; d_gene: -; v_gene: TRBV28; CDR3aa: CVSSLSGAGGDTQYF; CDR3nt: TGTGTCAGCAGTCTCTCGGGAGCCGGGGGTGATACGCAGTATTTT
j_gene: TRBJ2-2; abundance: -; d_gene: TRBD2; v_gene: TRBV4-3; CDR3aa: CATSQKRGDTGELFF; CDR3nt: TGCGCCACCAGCCAAAAGCGGGGAGACACCGGGGAGCTGTTTTTT
j_gene: TRBJ2-4; abundance: -; d_gene: TRBD1; v_gene: TRBV7-8; CDR3aa: CASSLYSEGAKAKNIQYF; CDR3nt: TGTGCCAGCAGCTTATACAGCGAGGGGGCCAAGGCCAAAAACATTCAGTACTTC
j_gene: TRBJ2-1; abundance: -; d_gene: -; v_gene: TRBV11-3; CDR3aa: CASSRLRSGEQFF; CDR3nt: TGTGCCAGCAGTAGGCTCCGCTCTGGTGAGCAGTTCTTC
j_gene: TRBJ2-7; abundance: -; d_gene: -; v_gene: TRBV4-3; CDR3aa: CASSQGLGSYEQYF; CDR3nt: TGCGCCAGTAGCCAAGGTCTGGGCTCCTACGAGCAGTACTTC
j_gene: TRBJ1-1; abundance: few; d_gene: -; v_gene: TRBV6-5; CDR3aa: CANSKTGWNTEAFF; CDR3nt: TGTGCCAACAGCAAAACAGGGTGGAACACCGAAGCTTTCTTT
j_gene: TRBJ1-3; abundance: -; d_gene: -; v_gene: TRBV30; CDR3aa: CAWSATQGTGNTIYF; CDR3nt: TGTGCCTGGAGTGCCACGCAGGGAACTGGAAACACCATATATTTT
j_gene: TRBJ2-7; abundance: -; d_gene: -; v_gene: TRBV21-1; CDR3aa: CASSNGTGDKNEQYF; CDR3nt: TGTGCCAGCAGCAACGGCACAGGGGATAAGAACGAGCAGTACTTC
j_gene: TRBJ1-6; abundance: -; d_gene: -; v_gene: TRBV19; CDR3aa: CASMEWSSYNSPIHF; CDR3nt: TGTGCCAGTATGGAGTGGAGCTCCTATAATTCACCCATCCACTTT
j_gene: TRBJ2-1; abundance: -; d_gene: TRBD1; v_gene: TRBV5-1; CDR3aa: CTSSDPGQGDNEQFF; CDR3nt: TGCACCAGCTCCGATCCGGGACAGGGTGACAATGAGCAGTTCTTC
j_gene: TRBJ1-2; abundance: -; d_gene: TRBD1; v_gene: TRBV20-1; CDR3aa: CTAHTGTGGKVYTF; CDR3nt: TGCACTGCTCATACCGGGACAGGGGGAAAAGTCTACACCTTC
j_gene: TRBJ2-3; abundance: -; d_gene: -; v_gene: TRBV11-2; CDR3aa: CASSLGIRGTDTQYF; CDR3nt: TGTGCCAGCAGCCTAGGGATAAGGGGAACGGATACACAGTATTTT
j_gene: TRBJ2-1; abundance: -; d_gene: -; v_gene: TRBV29-1; CDR3aa: CSVGNVQIF; CDR3nt: TGCAGCGTAGGGAATGTGCAGATCTTC
j_gene: TRBJ2-5; abundance: -; d_gene: TRBD2; v_gene: TRBV20-1; CDR3aa: CSARDFTSGLGDTKYF; CDR3nt: TGCAGTGCTAGAGATTTTACTAGCGGTCTCGGGGATACCAAGTACTTC
j_gene: TRBJ2-5; abundance: -; d_gene: -; v_gene: TRBV28; CDR3aa: CASTTRQGGEEAQYF; CDR3nt: TGTGCCAGCACCACCCGGCAGGGGGGTGAAGAGGCCCAGTACTTC
j_gene: TRBJ1-2; abundance: -; d_gene: -; v_gene: TRBV11-3; CDR3aa: CASSPQGNYGYTF; CDR3nt: TGTGCCAGCAGCCCCCAGGGGAACTATGGCTACACCTTC
j_gene: TRBJ1-2; abundance: once; d_gene: -; v_gene: TRBV4-3; CDR3aa: CASTQDGGWDGYIF; CDR3nt: TGCGCCAGCACCCAAGACGGGGGTTGGGATGGCTACATCTTC
j_gene: TRBJ2-3; abundance: -; d_gene: -; v_gene: TRBV6-6; CDR3aa: CASSYLRMADTQYF; CDR3nt: TGTGCCAGCAGTTACTTACGGATGGCAGATACGCAGTATTTT
j_gene: TRBJ1-2; abundance: -; d_gene: -; v_gene: TRBV28; CDR3aa: CASISNYDYIF; CDR3nt: TGTGCCAGCATAAGTAACTATGACTACATCTTC
j_gene: TRBJ2-7; abundance: many; d_gene: TRBD2; v_gene: TRBV12-3/TRBV12-4; CDR3aa: CASSHGLAESSYEQYF; CDR3nt: TGTGCCAGCAGCCATGGACTAGCGGAAAGCTCCTACGAGCAGTACTTC
j_gene: TRBJ2-1; abundance: once; d_gene: -; v_gene: TRBV11-3; CDR3aa: CDSSLELTSGSHNEQFF; CDR3nt: TGTGACAGCAGCCTAGAGTTGACTAGTGGGAGCCACAATGAGCAATTCTTC
j_gene: TRBJ1-2; abundance: medium-sized; d_gene: TRBD1; v_gene: TRBV20-1; CDR3aa: CSAEAGGIYGYTF; CDR3nt: TGCAGTGCTGAGGCAGGGGGGATCTATGGCTACACCTTC
j_gene: TRBJ2-7; abundance: once; d_gene: -; v_gene: TRBV4-3; CDR3aa: CASSQVLSQGSYEQYF; CDR3nt: TGCGCCAGCAGCCAAGTATTGTCACAGGGATCCTACGAACAGTACTTC
j_gene: TRBJ2-3; abundance: -; d_gene: -; v_gene: TRBV11-3; CDR3aa: CASRKSLGDTQFF; CDR3nt: TGTGCTAGCAGAAAGAGCCTAGGTGATACGCAGTTTTTT
j_gene: TRBJ2-3; abundance: -; d_gene: -; v_gene: TRBV6-1; CDR3aa: CASSYTDRQYF; CDR3nt: TGTGCCAGCAGCTACACAGATAGGCAGTATTTT
j_gene: TRBJ2-7; abundance: few; d_gene: -; v_gene: TRBV5-1; CDR3aa: CASSLAPEIDEQYF; CDR3nt: TGCGCCAGCAGCTTGGCCCCAGAGATCGACGAGCAGTACTTC
j_gene: TRBJ1-2; abundance: many; d_gene: -; v_gene: TRBV11-2; CDR3aa: CASSLGIGFNYGYTF; CDR3nt: TGTGCCAGCAGCTTAGGAATAGGGTTTAACTATGGCTACACCTTC
j_gene: TRBJ1-4; abundance: -; d_gene: -; v_gene: TRBV29-1; CDR3aa: CSVGGRGYEKLFF; CDR3nt: TGCAGTGTGGGGGGCAGGGGATATGAAAAACTGTTTTTT
j_gene: TRBJ2-1; abundance: few; d_gene: TRBD2; v_gene: TRBV5-5; CDR3aa: CASSLFPADSGKNEQFF; CDR3nt: TGTGCCAGCAGCTTATTCCCCGCGGATAGCGGGAAAAATGAGCAGTTCTTC
j_gene: TRBJ2-7; abundance: -; d_gene: -; v_gene: TRBV6-2/TRBV6-3; CDR3aa: CVSSDRYVQYF; CDR3nt: TGTGTCAGCAGTGACAGGTACGTGCAGTACTTC
j_gene: TRBJ2-5; abundance: many; d_gene: -; v_gene: TRBV20-1; CDR3aa: CSARDRLQGQETQYF; CDR3nt: TGCAGTGCTAGAGACAGGCTACAAGGTCAAGAGACCCAGTACTTC
j_gene: TRBJ2-2; abundance: -; d_gene: -; v_gene: TRBV11-1; CDR3aa: CASSDWTAVKTGELFF; CDR3nt: TGTGCCAGCAGCGACTGGACAGCGGTGAAGACCGGGGAGCTGTTTTTT
j_gene: TRBJ2-3; abundance: -; d_gene: -; v_gene: TRBV20-1; CDR3aa: CSGPGLAGSTDTQCF; CDR3nt: TGCAGTGGTCCCGGGCTTGCGGGGAGCACAGATACGCAGTGTTTT
j_gene: TRBJ2-3; abundance: -; d_gene: TRBD2; v_gene: TRBV10-1; CDR3aa: CASSDSASGSSGNTQYF; CDR3nt: TGCGCCAGCAGTGACTCCGCTAGTGGGAGTAGCGGGAATACGCAGTATTTT
j_gene: TRBJ1-2; abundance: many; d_gene: -; v_gene: TRBV6-1; CDR3aa: CASSVLGGYTF; CDR3nt: TGTGCCAGCAGTGTCCTGGGAGGCTACACCTTC
j_gene: TRBJ2-1; abundance: medium-sized; d_gene: -; v_gene: TRBV29-1; CDR3aa: CSVEVNGNREGYNEQFF; CDR3nt: TGCAGCGTTGAAGTTAATGGAAATCGGGAAGGTTACAATGAGCAGTTCTTC
j_gene: TRBJ2-7; abundance: -; d_gene: -; v_gene: TRBV20-1; CDR3aa: CSAPDPGNPYEQYF; CDR3nt: TGCAGTGCTCCTGATCCAGGGAACCCCTACGAGCAATACTTC
j_gene: TRBJ1-2; abundance: -; d_gene: TRBD1; v_gene: TRBV29-1; CDR3aa: CSVAHPFAAGGVGGYTF; CDR3nt: TGCAGTGTTGCCCACCCCTTCGCTGCAGGGGGCGTCGGGGGCTACACCTTC
j_gene: TRBJ2-3; abundance: -; d_gene: -; v_gene: TRBV11-2; CDR3aa: CASRVTRYTDTQYF; CDR3nt: TGTGCCAGCAGGGTGACTCGGTACACAGATACGCAGTATTTT
j_gene: TRBJ1-2; abundance: once; d_gene: -; v_gene: TRBV20-1; CDR3aa: CSATPDGYYGYTF; CDR3nt: TGCAGTGCTACGCCCGACGGCTACTATGGCTACACCTTC
j_gene: TRBJ1-2; abundance: -; d_gene: -; v_gene: TRBV11-1; CDR3aa: CVSSSQGSLYGYTF; CDR3nt: TGTGTCAGCAGCTCACAGGGTTCGCTCTATGGCTACACCTTC
j_gene: TRBJ2-3; abundance: -; d_gene: -; v_gene: TRBV7-2; CDR3aa: CASSLLGPTDTQYF; CDR3nt: TGTGCCAGCAGCTTACTAGGTCCCACAGATACGCAGTATTTT
j_gene: TRBJ2-7; abundance: -; d_gene: -; v_gene: TRBV6-5; CDR3aa: CASSPRTPARAYEQYF; CDR3nt: TGTGCCAGCAGTCCTCGTACTCCAGCGAGAGCCTACGAGCAGTATTTC
j_gene: TRBJ1-2; abundance: -; d_gene: -; v_gene: TRBV11-1; CDR3aa: CVSCSQGPLYGYTF; CDR3nt: TGCGTCAGCTGTTCACAGGGCCCGCTCTATGGCTACACCTTC
j_gene: TRBJ2-7; abundance: -; d_gene: TRBD2; v_gene: TRBV12-3/TRBV12-4; CDR3aa: CASFGGGSYEQYF; CDR3nt: TGTGCGAGCTTTGGGGGGGGATCCTATGAGCAGTACTTC
j_gene: TRBJ2-5; abundance: many; d_gene: TRBD2; v_gene: TRBV5-4; CDR3aa: CASSLNGRQETQYF; CDR3nt: TGTGCCAGCAGCTTGAACGGGAGGCAAGAGACCCAGTACTTC
j_gene: TRBJ2-1; abundance: -; d_gene: -; v_gene: TRBV11-1; CDR3aa: CASSSSDSSSYNEQFF; CDR3nt: TGTGCCAGCAGCTCTTCGGATTCGAGCTCCTACAATGAGCAGTTCTTT
j_gene: TRBJ1-4; abundance: -; d_gene: -; v_gene: TRBV29-1; CDR3aa: CSAVTRDEKLFF; CDR3nt: TGCAGCGCCGTTACGCGGGATGAAAAACTGTTTTTT
j_gene: TRBJ2-1; abundance: -; d_gene: TRBD2; v_gene: TRBV20-1; CDR3aa: CCASPGLAGMFEQFF; CDR3nt: TGCTGTGCCAGCCCGGGACTAGCGGGAATGTTTGAGCAGTTCTTC
j_gene: TRBJ2-1; abundance: -; d_gene: -; v_gene: TRBV20-1; CDR3aa: CSAPPRGGLNEEFF; CDR3nt: TGCAGTGCTCCTCCCCGGGGTGGGTTAAATGAGGAGTTCTTC
j_gene: TRBJ2-1; abundance: -; d_gene: TRBD1; v_gene: TRBV5-1; CDR3aa: CASSIGTGVRKQFF; CDR3nt: TGCGCCAGCAGTATTGGGACAGGGGTCCGAAAGCAGTTCTTC
j_gene: TRBJ2-1; abundance: many; d_gene: TRBD2; v_gene: TRBV10-3; CDR3aa: CAISPRGLALPTSNEQFF; CDR3nt: TGTGCCATCAGTCCCCGGGGACTAGCGCTCCCCACTTCCAATGAGCAGTTCTTC
j_gene: TRBJ2-1; abundance: few; d_gene: TRBD1; v_gene: TRBV11-2; CDR3aa: CASSRSGTGDNEQSF; CDR3nt: TGTGCTAGCAGCCGATCCGGGACAGGAGACAATGAGCAGTCCTTC